This T cell receptor beta chain appears in the sequencing data of a study of cytomegalovirus exposure and HLA in healthy donors (TCRdb year 2017). Notes on the research overall: An earlier analysis of roughly 500 of the donors reported under 300 Gb of sequence data and 117 million unique TCR beta sequences obtained from around 170 million T cells. An earlier analysis of 587 of the donors used high-throughput TCR beta sequencing to judge whether each TCR beta V gene segment behaved as functional or pseudogenic. The T cell repertoires of 670 or so subjects were profiled by immunosequencing and related to cytomegalovirus serostatus. Among roughly 400 genotyped donors of the cohort, an average of approximately 240,000 unique TCR beta nucleotide sequences were sequenced per donor, roughly a sixth of them non-productive. Roughly five DR-DQ haplotypes were handled as single units for association and clustering, since linkage in the cohort was strong. Rather than using new phenotypic data, the later analysis identified candidate immune exposures from TCR beta sequences and from how often those sequences occurred across donors. To study patterns of TCR occurrence, a later analysis re-analyzed previously published TCR beta repertoires from 500 to 850 donors and added high-resolution HLA genotyping. All discovery cohort repertoires had been generated on a single sequencing platform. Class I and class II HLA loci were covered by the typing at four-digit resolution. Typing coverage varied by locus: roughly 629-640 donors for A, B, C, DRB1 and DQB1; about 520 for DQA1; about 600 for DPA1; under 490 for DPB1. An early release covering 550 to 650 HLA-typed donors comprised about 300 gigabases of sequencing data and roughly 85 million unique TCR sequences. Alongside the repertoire data, information on donor age, sex, ethnicity and CMV serostatus was compiled. The genetic ancestry cluster associated with self-reported Caucasian donors included 80% to 90% of the 300 to 450 genotyped donors. In a later genetic analysis, genome-wide SNP genotypes for 398 of the 666 donors were used, and that subset was treated as a discovery cohort. High-throughput TCR immunosequencing, statistical association of individual TCRs with disease status, and machine learning were combined to predict cytomegalovirus infection status. The aim of the study was to test whether cataloging public T cell receptors could identify signatures of past pathogen exposure. Besides the first cohort of roughly 660 subjects, a separate validation cohort made up of 120 different subjects was used.

Trimming removed 2 bases from V and 6 bases from J, leaving 8 bases between the germline ends. The CDR3 sequence holds 12 residues, the cysteine and phenylalanine included. Just CDR3 DNA is preserved here, 36 bases in frame from base 1. The germline V gene supplies CDR1 SGHDT and CDR2 YYEEEE. Notes on this clone: Its target antigen remains unknown.

The cohort comprised around 700 healthy bone marrow donors. At the time of sampling, every cohort member was nominally healthy, though immune exposures that went unrecorded were likely present. The donor was CMV seronegative and was included in the group of under 450 seronegative cohort members. Every donor gave a peripheral blood sample, and the peripheral blood mononuclear cells from that sample were used for TCR beta sequencing. The Qiagen DNeasy Blood Extraction Kit was used to extract genomic DNA from the blood cell samples. Findings and caveats that apply to the study as a whole: In both the original and validation cohorts, the classifier was reported to diagnose cytomegalovirus status with high specificity and sensitivity. While some public TCRs were present in many individuals, most TCR sequences turned up only very rarely across donors. Several of the top co-occurrence clusters appeared to be linked to parvovirus B19, influenza, CMV and Epstein-Barr virus, according to a later analysis. A later genetic analysis associated a missense DCLRE1C variant with V-gene and J-gene trimming of TCR beta chains, and an independent cohort replicated the association. The only immune exposure information available for the cohort was CMV serostatus. In a later analysis, the rate of TCR association differed among HLA loci, with DRB1 alleles having the most associated TCRs and HLA-C alleles having the fewest. The study gave a list of about 170 TCR beta chains associated with cytomegalovirus. HLA typing was unavailable for some donors at each locus, so association tests used only the typed subset. When HLA alleles, especially DR and DQ, strongly co-occurred, attributing TCR associations to individual alleles was difficult. A further reported finding was that TCR beta sequences accurately predicted the HLA-A and HLA-B alleles for most subjects in the first cohort. Compared with equally common non-associated chains, HLA-associated TCR beta chains in a later analysis were more clonally expanded and had lower generation probabilities. In this cohort, only TCR beta chains were sequenced, and detectable features were limited by the absence of alpha or paired-chain data. The presence/absence analyses assumed that sequencing depth was roughly uniform across donors, and that assumption may not be true. A cluster of highly shared sequence variants was judged likely to be a technical artifact of the sequencing pipeline. In an earlier analysis of around 600 of the donors, most TCR beta V segments were observed in productive rearrangements about 87% or about 30% of the time, broadly matching IMGT annotations. The 87-base-pair reads could not distinguish some IMGT-functional V segments, including TRBV6-2 and TRBV6-3, so those segments were excluded. Three of the identified cytomegalovirus-associated TCR beta chains were confirmed in vitro to be specific for cytomegalovirus antigens. According to a later genetic analysis, donors in an Asian-associated ancestry cluster had fewer N-insertions in productive TCRs than the approximately 630-donor mean. Linkage disequilibrium might explain the correlated functional status among segregating V segments, but an unknown experimental factor could not be ruled out. Because counts were too low, about 17 rarely observed V segments, including chromosome 9 orphons, were excluded from the earlier analysis of around 640 of the donors. A later analysis associated approximately 17,000 TCR beta sequences with specific HLA alleles at a false discovery rate of 0.05. A later analysis found that most CMV-associated TCR beta chains appeared HLA-restricted, with HLA associations seemingly driven largely by CMV exposure. It was suggested by the authors that the approach could potentially be generalized to other disease states and immunological phenotypes.

The library was generated by the immunoSEQ multiplex PCR assay. A mixture of 60 forward primers for TCR Vbeta segments and 13 reverse primers for TCR Jbeta segments was used in the multiplex PCR. Amplification of the CDR3 region of rearranged TCR beta genes was performed with a multiplex PCR assay on genomic DNA. The Illumina HiSeq System was used to sequence the amplified TCR beta libraries as 87-base-pair reads. In the authors' own workflow: A later analysis tallied 80 million to 95 million unique TCR beta chains across the 600 to 700 repertoires, and some 10 million of those chains were shared by two or more donors. Raw reads were error-corrected and collapsed into unique sequences by a nearest-neighbor algorithm in which closely related sequences were merged to remove PCR and sequencing errors. V, D and J gene segments were assigned by aligning CDR3 sequences to IMGT reference sequences. For a sequence to be retained, a match of at least six nucleotides was required to both a V gene segment and a J gene segment. Rearrangements were called productive when the CDR3 lacked stop codons and stayed in frame with V and J; all others were non-productive. Following IMGT convention, CDR3 was defined as the stretch from the second conserved V-encoded cysteine to the conserved J-encoded phenylalanine. In an earlier analysis of 550 to 650 of the donors, sequences lacking an unambiguous match to a single V gene segment were excluded. An earlier analysis of fewer than 750 of the donors called V segments functional above 56.7% productive rearrangements and segregating when the between-donor standard deviation exceeded 5%. A statistical classification framework was built for diagnosing cytomegalovirus status from the catalog of TCR beta chain sequences. A later analysis assigned V and J genes by comparing TCR nucleotide sequences with IMGT/GENE-DB human TR gene sequences. In a later analysis, CDR3 sequences and most-parsimonious VDJ recombination scenarios were assigned using the TCRdist pipeline. A later analysis defined each TCR beta chain by its CDR3 amino acid sequence plus V-gene family, and excluded reads lacking a unique V-gene family. In a later analysis, fewer than 650 highly shared, low-generation-probability nucleotide sequences were removed to address suspected cross-contamination and a sequencing artifact. A later analysis calculated a clonal expansion index for each public chain from normalized within-repertoire ranks of inferred template counts. Generation probabilities in a later analysis came from a VDJ recombination model fitted to out-of-frame rearrangements, and those results were checked against IGoR. In a later analysis, hypergeometric tests were used to score TCR-TCR, TCR-HLA and TCR-CMV co-occurrence, with a repertoire-size bias correction applied to TCR pairs. A later analysis estimated false discovery rates by permuting HLA or CMV assignments 20 times. A later analysis grouped co-occurring TCRs with DBSCAN, adding TCRdist sequence similarity when clustering within HLA-allele-positive subsets. Co-occurrence clustering excluded repertoires with fewer than 30,000 or more than 120,000 public chains, plus five with anomalous nucleotide sharing. This immuneACCESS table, as held by TCRdb, lists in-frame sequences with V and J called but not all clones. Of the missing ones, under half trace to an unresolved V gene in checked studies; the others have no known cause. V and J calls and clone size are copied from that table; D and trimming were computed from the DNA. The table for this sample lists 90,000 to 100,000 clones. Clones ranked in the top ten supply 3.4% of the sample.

The chain couples TRBV5-6 to TRBJ1-1; no confident D gene assignment can be made. This receptor was identified in a woman aged 30 to 39 in good health and CMV-seronegative. Sample: PBMCs. CDR3 protein: CASSFNSPEAFF. The DNA reads as follows: TGTGCCAGCAGCTTTAATAGCCCTGAAGCTTTCTTT.